This T cell receptor (beta chain) is from a study of blood T cells in healthy people across ages. It was with a sample-barcoded 5' primer and a J-beta primer mix that a second PCR of about 6 to 12 cycles was run. TCRdb reprocessed the 5' RACE reads via MiXCR and lists one record per CDR3 protein. This table has about 1.5 million distinct CDR3 sequences, roughly 43% appearing once. This clonotype was picked up a small number of times. This CDR3 contains 17 residues. V lost 1 base and J lost 0, with 13 bases in between. The sample taken for sequencing was blood. This receptor was identified in a woman aged 18-35 years in good health. The rearrangement joins TRBV12-3 or TRBV12-4 to TRBJ1-5; no clear D. CDR3 in amino acids: CASSLDPPSNSNQPQHF. The CDR3 DNA follows: TGTGCCAGCAGTTTAGACCCGCCCTCTAATAGCAATCAGCCCCAGCATTTT.